This paragraph covers one T cell receptor beta chain sequence. Treatment meaning: roughly 18 received Ad26.COV2.S at low or high dose, single or two shots; roughly five received placebo; per-sample allocation not given. Specimens were obtained on day 63 following the first vaccine or placebo injection. Repertoires were generated with immunoSEQ multiplex PCR, while TCRdb's copy carries only in-frame clones and drops some. The sample shows some 480,000 clones, roughly 85% of them seen only once. The sample comes from a study of Ad26.COV2.S vaccination and SARS-CoV-2 variants. The germline V gene has CDR1 SGDLS and CDR2 YYNGEE. CDR3 length: 13 amino acids. V was pared by 5 bases and J by 1 base, with 9 bases between.

The material was peripheral blood, obtained in a trial of Ad26.COV2.S vaccine versus placebo. The source of this sequence is a person aged 18 to 59 who received the Ad26.COV2.S COVID-19 vaccine or a placebo. The rearrangement links TRBV9 to TRBJ1-1, with a weak D call TRBD1 (5 bases). CDR3 protein: CASSRDWNTEAFF. The CDR3 coding sequence is TGTGCCAGCAGTCGGGACTGGAACACTGAAGCTTTCTTT.